The clone carrying this T cell receptor (beta chain) was counted at least ten times. Its antigen is unidentified. This specimen belongs to a study of T-cell reconstitution after alpha-beta-depleted transplantation in children. Study results and caveats: Surviving recipient T cells and thymic progenitors accounted for the high day-60 TCRbeta diversity observed in some patients. Several hundred graft clones that had expanded were reportedly the source of alpha-beta T cells about two months after transplant. After one year, T-cell counts and TCRbeta diversity mostly came from new T cells.

Unique molecular identifiers featured in how the TCRbeta library was prepared. TCRdb fed the PCR reads into MiXCR, producing one record per CDR3 protein. The sample lists about 230,000 distinct CDR3 sequences, under 13% occurring once. J was trimmed by 0 bases and V by 5 bases; bases with no gene match: 10. Germline CDR1 reads MNHEY; CDR2 reads SMNVEV (reference sequence). CDR3 length equals 16 residues. The sequenced sample was PBMCs, obtained before TCRalphabeta/CD19-depleted stem cell transplant. V is TRBV27 and J is TRBJ2-7; 7 nucleotides line up with TRBD1. The sequence derives from a child less than two years old with acute myeloid leukemia, due to receive a stem cell transplant. The CDR3: CASSATGTVVSYEQYF. The DNA for the CDR3 is TGTGCCAGCAGTGCTACCGGGACAGTCGTCTCCTACGAGCAGTACTTC.